These T cell receptor beta chains were read from a single sample in a study of T cell changes during pregnancy in multiple sclerosis. The repertoire was sequenced with immunoSEQ multiplex PCR; TCRdb's copy has only in-frame clones and lacks some. The top ten clones hold about 2.2% of a sample with approximately 74,000 clones, approximately 92% of them seen once. The sample here was peripheral blood, taken before pregnancy. The source is a female donor with multiple sclerosis, enrolled in a pregnancy study. Both conserved end residues are part of each CDR3. A D gene is named only where the DNA matches it firmly. The size entry is marked missing in some rows and otherwise reads once, few, many or a size class.

CDR3aa: CASSIPGHSSGNTIYF; CDR3nt: TGTGCCAGTAGTATACCGGGACATAGCTCTGGAAACACCATATATTTT; d_gene: .; abundance: .; v_gene: TRBV19; j_gene: TRBJ1-3
CDR3aa: CASSPRGGISSYEQYF; CDR3nt: TGTGCCAGCAGCCCTCGAGGGGGAATCAGCTCCTACGAGCAGTACTTC; d_gene: .; abundance: .; v_gene: TRBV9; j_gene: TRBJ2-7
CDR3aa: CASSGVAGLRYNEQFF; CDR3nt: TGTGCCAGCAGTGGCGTAGCGGGTTTGAGGTACAATGAGCAGTTCTTC; d_gene: TRBD2; abundance: .; v_gene: TRBV6-1; j_gene: TRBJ2-1
CDR3aa: CASSQGLADYNEQFF; CDR3nt: TGCGCCAGCAGCCAAGGTCTAGCGGATTACAATGAGCAGTTCTTC; d_gene: TRBD2; abundance: .; v_gene: TRBV4-3; j_gene: TRBJ2-1
CDR3aa: CASSLGTDSGNTIYF; CDR3nt: TGTGCCAGCAGCTTGGGGACAGACTCTGGAAACACCATATATTTT; d_gene: TRBD1; abundance: .; v_gene: TRBV11-2; j_gene: TRBJ1-3
CDR3aa: CASSIQANEKLFF; CDR3nt: TGTGCCAGTAGTATTCAGGCTAATGAAAAACTGTTTTTT; d_gene: .; abundance: .; v_gene: TRBV19; j_gene: TRBJ1-4
CDR3aa: CASRGRGRNTEAFF; CDR3nt: TGTGCCAGCAGGGGTCGGGGGAGGAACACTGAAGCTTTCTTT; d_gene: .; abundance: .; v_gene: TRBV6-1; j_gene: TRBJ1-1
CDR3aa: CASSKGQGLNEKLFF; CDR3nt: TGCGCCAGCAGCAAAGGACAGGGCCTTAATGAAAAACTGTTTTTT; d_gene: TRBD1; abundance: few; v_gene: TRBV4-1; j_gene: TRBJ1-4
CDR3aa: CASRKGDRDTGELFF; CDR3nt: TGTGCCAGCAGAAAGGGGGACAGGGACACCGGGGAGCTGTTTTTT; d_gene: TRBD1; abundance: .; v_gene: TRBV6-6; j_gene: TRBJ2-2
CDR3aa: CASRSYRGSSYEQYF; CDR3nt: TGTGCCAGCAGGTCGTACAGGGGATCTTCGTACGAGCAGTACTTC; d_gene: TRBD1; abundance: .; v_gene: TRBV6-5; j_gene: TRBJ2-7
CDR3aa: CASGHPTEGNF; CDR3nt: TGTGCCAGTGGTCACCCTACCGAGGGAAACTTC; d_gene: .; abundance: .; v_gene: TRBV2; j_gene: TRBJ2-7
CDR3aa: CASSQETTGEQETQYF; CDR3nt: TGCGCCAGCAGCCAAGAGACGACAGGGGAACAAGAGACCCAGTACTTC; d_gene: TRBD1; abundance: .; v_gene: TRBV4-1; j_gene: TRBJ2-5
CDR3aa: CASSPPGTGGSHSEQFF; CDR3nt: TGTGCCAGCTCACCACCGGGTACGGGAGGGTCGCATTCTGAGCAGTTCTTC; d_gene: TRBD2; abundance: .; v_gene: TRBV18; j_gene: TRBJ2-1
CDR3aa: CASSHEVAVNTGELFF; CDR3nt: TGTGCCAGCAGCCACGAGGTAGCGGTGAACACCGGGGAGCTGTTTTTT; d_gene: .; abundance: .; v_gene: TRBV6-6; j_gene: TRBJ2-2
CDR3aa: CASSLGPSYEQYF; CDR3nt: TGTGCCAGCAGTTTAGGCCCGTCCTACGAGCAGTACTTC; d_gene: .; abundance: .; v_gene: TRBV27; j_gene: TRBJ2-7
CDR3aa: CASSEETGTNNEQFF; CDR3nt: TGTGCCAGCAGTGAAGAAACCGGGACTAACAATGAGCAGTTCTTC; d_gene: TRBD2; abundance: .; v_gene: TRBV2; j_gene: TRBJ2-1
CDR3aa: CASSLALAREQYF; CDR3nt: TGTGCCAGCAGCTTAGCCCTGGCGCGGGAGCAGTACTTC; d_gene: .; abundance: .; v_gene: TRBV11-3; j_gene: TRBJ2-7
CDR3aa: CASSSRGQVAGEQYF; CDR3nt: TGTGCCAGCAGTTCTAGAGGGCAGGTAGCTGGCGAGCAGTACTTC; d_gene: .; abundance: .; v_gene: TRBV2; j_gene: TRBJ2-7
CDR3aa: CASSQDSDDLPRGEAFF; CDR3nt: TGCGCCAGCAGCCAAGATTCAGACGATCTACCCAGGGGTGAAGCTTTCTTT; d_gene: .; abundance: .; v_gene: TRBV4-3; j_gene: TRBJ1-1
CDR3aa: CASSPPGQPYEQYF; CDR3nt: TGTGCCAGCAGCCCACCGGGACAGCCCTACGAGCAGTACTTC; d_gene: TRBD1; abundance: once; v_gene: TRBV11-3; j_gene: TRBJ2-7
CDR3aa: CSVETRDSYEQYF; CDR3nt: TGCAGCGTTGAAACCCGTGACAGCTACGAGCAGTACTTC; d_gene: .; abundance: .; v_gene: TRBV29-1; j_gene: TRBJ2-7
CDR3aa: CASSMIQGGRGYTF; CDR3nt: TGTGCCAGCAGTATGATCCAGGGGGGACGGGGCTACACCTTC; d_gene: TRBD1; abundance: .; v_gene: TRBV28; j_gene: TRBJ1-2
CDR3aa: CASSLTTGTEDGYTF; CDR3nt: TGTGCCAGCTCGCTGACGACCGGGACAGAGGATGGCTACACCTTC; d_gene: TRBD1; abundance: .; v_gene: TRBV18; j_gene: TRBJ1-2
CDR3aa: CASSVNPDRAHEQFF; CDR3nt: TGTGCCAGTAGTGTGAACCCGGACAGGGCCCATGAGCAGTTCTTC; d_gene: TRBD1; abundance: .; v_gene: TRBV19; j_gene: TRBJ2-1
CDR3aa: CASSLYPSEQFF; CDR3nt: TGTGCCAGCAGCTTATATCCTTCTGAGCAGTTCTTC; d_gene: .; abundance: .; v_gene: TRBV7-2; j_gene: TRBJ2-1
CDR3aa: CSVGGGVAGAGNEQFF; CDR3nt: TGCAGCGTGGGGGGTGGGGTAGCGGGAGCGGGGAATGAGCAGTTCTTC; d_gene: TRBD2; abundance: .; v_gene: TRBV29-1; j_gene: TRBJ2-1
CDR3aa: CASRFQGQAEAFF; CDR3nt: TGCGCCAGCAGATTCCAGGGGCAGGCTGAAGCTTTCTTT; d_gene: .; abundance: .; v_gene: TRBV5-1; j_gene: TRBJ1-1
CDR3aa: CASSFSGYEQFF; CDR3nt: TGTGCCAGCAGCTTTAGCGGTTATGAGCAGTTCTTC; d_gene: .; abundance: .; v_gene: TRBV6-5; j_gene: TRBJ2-1
CDR3aa: CASSPRTVISGNTIYF; CDR3nt: TGTGCCAGCAGCCCCAGGACAGTTATTTCTGGAAACACCATATATTTT; d_gene: .; abundance: .; v_gene: TRBV7-2; j_gene: TRBJ1-3
CDR3aa: CASSLARLAPYNEQFF; CDR3nt: TGTGCCAGCAGCTTGGCTCGGCTAGCCCCCTACAATGAGCAGTTCTTC; d_gene: .; abundance: .; v_gene: TRBV5-5; j_gene: TRBJ2-1
CDR3aa: CTSGATKREQYF; CDR3nt: TGCACCAGCGGGGCGACAAAACGGGAGCAGTACTTC; d_gene: .; abundance: .; v_gene: TRBV1; j_gene: TRBJ2-7
CDR3aa: CASSISGTGGGETQYF; CDR3nt: TGTGCCAGTAGTATCTCCGGGACAGGGGGCGGGGAGACCCAGTACTTC; d_gene: TRBD1; abundance: .; v_gene: TRBV19; j_gene: TRBJ2-5
CDR3aa: CASSLTGLGEKLFF; CDR3nt: TGTGCCAGCAGCCTTACAGGGTTGGGTGAAAAACTGTTTTTT; d_gene: .; abundance: .; v_gene: TRBV7-9; j_gene: TRBJ1-4
CDR3aa: CASSPYGSLRNTGELFF; CDR3nt: TGTGCCAGCAGCCCCTATGGGAGTCTTCGGAACACCGGGGAGCTGTTTTTT; d_gene: .; abundance: .; v_gene: TRBV7-8; j_gene: TRBJ2-2
CDR3aa: CASTSGRNEQFF; CDR3nt: TGTGCCAGCACTAGCGGGAGGAATGAGCAGTTCTTC; d_gene: TRBD2; abundance: once; v_gene: TRBV6-1; j_gene: TRBJ2-1
CDR3aa: CASSSLGQFYGYTF; CDR3nt: TGTGCCAGCAGTTCCCTGGGACAGTTCTATGGCTACACCTTC; d_gene: TRBD1; abundance: few; v_gene: TRBV6-5; j_gene: TRBJ1-2
CDR3aa: CASRKGTEAFF; CDR3nt: TGTGCCAGCAGGAAGGGGACTGAAGCTTTCTTT; d_gene: .; abundance: .; v_gene: TRBV2; j_gene: TRBJ1-1
CDR3aa: CASSDPGLSGSHLNTGELFF; CDR3nt: TGTGCCAGCAGTGACCCCGGACTAAGCGGGAGTCACCTTAACACCGGGGAGCTGTTTTTT; d_gene: TRBD2; abundance: .; v_gene: TRBV6-1; j_gene: TRBJ2-2
CDR3aa: CASSQGTASYEQYF; CDR3nt: TGTGCCAGCAGCCAGGGGACGGCCTCCTACGAGCAGTACTTC; d_gene: .; abundance: .; v_gene: TRBV6-6; j_gene: TRBJ2-7
CDR3aa: CAISESQDLNTEAFF; CDR3nt: TGTGCCATCAGTGAGTCCCAGGATCTGAACACTGAAGCTTTCTTT; d_gene: .; abundance: .; v_gene: TRBV10-3; j_gene: TRBJ1-1
CDR3aa: CASSMMNRGTGELFF; CDR3nt: TGTGCCAGTAGTATGATGAACAGGGGAACCGGGGAGCTGTTTTTT; d_gene: TRBD1; abundance: .; v_gene: TRBV19; j_gene: TRBJ2-2
CDR3aa: CASSRDRGASNQPQHF; CDR3nt: TGTGCCAGTAGTCGGGACAGGGGCGCGAGCAATCAGCCCCAGCATTTT; d_gene: TRBD1; abundance: .; v_gene: TRBV19; j_gene: TRBJ1-5
CDR3aa: CASSSGLAGVVVSYNEQFF; CDR3nt: TGTGCCAGTAGTTCTGGACTAGCGGGAGTGGTCGTCTCCTACAATGAGCAGTTCTTC; d_gene: TRBD2; abundance: .; v_gene: TRBV19; j_gene: TRBJ2-1
CDR3aa: CASSPSGLAGPSTDTQYF; CDR3nt: TGTGCCAGCAGCCCCTCCGGACTAGCGGGACCTAGCACAGATACGCAGTATTTT; d_gene: TRBD2; abundance: .; v_gene: TRBV5-8; j_gene: TRBJ2-3
CDR3aa: CASSPAGGEVVTEAFF; CDR3nt: TGTGCCAGCAGCCCTGCAGGGGGCGAAGTGGTCACTGAAGCTTTCTTT; d_gene: TRBD1; abundance: .; v_gene: TRBV11-2; j_gene: TRBJ1-1
CDR3aa: CAIPGLAGGPDTGELFF; CDR3nt: TGTGCCATCCCGGGACTAGCGGGAGGGCCCGATACCGGGGAGCTGTTTTTT; d_gene: TRBD2; abundance: .; v_gene: TRBV5-4; j_gene: TRBJ2-2
CDR3aa: CASSVARDRNTEAFF; CDR3nt: TGTGCCAGCAGCGTAGCGAGGGATAGGAACACTGAAGCTTTCTTT; d_gene: .; abundance: few; v_gene: TRBV9; j_gene: TRBJ1-1
CDR3aa: CASSRGLALGGKETQYF; CDR3nt: TGTGCCAGCAGCCGGGGACTAGCGCTGGGGGGCAAAGAGACCCAGTACTTC; d_gene: TRBD2; abundance: .; v_gene: TRBV7-2; j_gene: TRBJ2-5
CDR3aa: CASRLKGEGTEAFF; CDR3nt: TGTGCCAGCAGACTAAAGGGGGAAGGGACTGAAGCTTTCTTT; d_gene: .; abundance: .; v_gene: TRBV7-9; j_gene: TRBJ1-1
CDR3aa: CASSQDIAYNEQFF; CDR3nt: TGCGCCAGCAGCCAAGATATCGCCTACAATGAGCAGTTCTTC; d_gene: .; abundance: .; v_gene: TRBV4-3; j_gene: TRBJ2-1
CDR3aa: CSVEEGEVYEQYF; CDR3nt: TGCAGCGTTGAGGAGGGAGAGGTCTACGAGCAGTACTTC; d_gene: .; abundance: .; v_gene: TRBV29-1; j_gene: TRBJ2-7
CDR3aa: CSVPAGGTTGELFF; CDR3nt: TGCAGCGTTCCGGCGGGAGGTACCACCGGGGAGCTGTTTTTT; d_gene: TRBD2; abundance: once; v_gene: TRBV29-1; j_gene: TRBJ2-2
CDR3aa: CASSPARGNGYTF; CDR3nt: TGTGCCAGCAGCCCCGCCCGGGGGAATGGCTACACCTTC; d_gene: .; abundance: .; v_gene: TRBV7-2; j_gene: TRBJ1-2
CDR3aa: CASSLFGGDDEQFF; CDR3nt: TGTGCCAGCAGCTTGTTCGGGGGGGATGATGAGCAGTTCTTC; d_gene: TRBD2; abundance: .; v_gene: TRBV7-2; j_gene: TRBJ2-1
CDR3aa: CASSTTGDQETQYF; CDR3nt: TGTGCCAGCAGTACAACAGGGGACCAAGAGACCCAGTACTTC; d_gene: TRBD1; abundance: .; v_gene: TRBV6-5; j_gene: TRBJ2-5
CDR3aa: CASSQVRTVNTEAFF; CDR3nt: TGTGCCAGCAGCCAGGTTAGGACAGTTAACACTGAAGCTTTCTTT; d_gene: .; abundance: .; v_gene: TRBV16; j_gene: TRBJ1-1